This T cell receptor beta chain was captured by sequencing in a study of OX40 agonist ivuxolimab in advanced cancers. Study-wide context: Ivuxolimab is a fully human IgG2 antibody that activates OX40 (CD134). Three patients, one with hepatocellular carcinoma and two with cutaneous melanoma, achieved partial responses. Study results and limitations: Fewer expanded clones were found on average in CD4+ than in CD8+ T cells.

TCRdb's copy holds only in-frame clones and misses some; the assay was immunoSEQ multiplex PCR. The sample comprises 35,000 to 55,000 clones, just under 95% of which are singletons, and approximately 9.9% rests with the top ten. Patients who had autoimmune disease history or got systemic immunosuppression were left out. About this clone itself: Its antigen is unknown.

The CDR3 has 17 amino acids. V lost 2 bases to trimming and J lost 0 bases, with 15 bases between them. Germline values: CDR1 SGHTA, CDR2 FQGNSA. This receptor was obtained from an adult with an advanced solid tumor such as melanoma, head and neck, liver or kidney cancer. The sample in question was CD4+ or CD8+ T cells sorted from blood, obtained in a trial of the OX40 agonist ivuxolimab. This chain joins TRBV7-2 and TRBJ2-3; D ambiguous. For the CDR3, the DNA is TGTGCCAGCAGCTTAATCGCAGCCACTACTAGCACAGATACGCAGTATTTT. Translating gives CASSLIAATTSTDTQYF.